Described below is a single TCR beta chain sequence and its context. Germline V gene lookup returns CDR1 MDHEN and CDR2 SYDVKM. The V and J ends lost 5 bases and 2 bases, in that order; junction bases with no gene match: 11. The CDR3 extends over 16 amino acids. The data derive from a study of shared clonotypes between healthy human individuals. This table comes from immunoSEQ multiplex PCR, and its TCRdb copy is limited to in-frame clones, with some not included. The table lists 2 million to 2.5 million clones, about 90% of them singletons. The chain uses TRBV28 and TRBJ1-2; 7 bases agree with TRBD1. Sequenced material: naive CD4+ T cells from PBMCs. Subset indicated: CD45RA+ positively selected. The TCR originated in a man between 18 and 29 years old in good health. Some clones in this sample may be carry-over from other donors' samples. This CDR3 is CASSQTAGQVNYGYTF. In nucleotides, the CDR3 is TGTGCCAGCAGTCAAACGGCTGGACAGGTCAACTATGGCTACACCTTC.